Below, 30 T cell receptor beta chains from the same sample are listed, as sequenced in a study of T cell responses to AZD1222 COVID-19 vaccine. The repertoire was sequenced with immunoSEQ multiplex PCR; TCRdb's copy has only in-frame clones and lacks some. The sample yields 200,000 to 250,000 clones, roughly 94% seen once. The sequences come from peripheral blood, collected 28 days after the second dose of the MenACWY control vaccine. Receptor source: an adult who received the MenACWY meningococcal vaccine as a control.

The J gene is TRBJ2-7, the V gene TRBV9; 7 bases fit TRBD1. V lost 0 bases to trimming and J lost 2 bases; unmatched junction nucleotides: 8. This CDR3 spans 16 amino acids. CDR1 is SGDLS and CDR2 is YYNGEE in the germline V gene. This chain's CDR3 is CASSVDAGTVTYEQYF. CDR3 nucleotides: TGTGCCAGCAGCGTAGATGCCGGGACAGTAACCTACGAGCAGTACTTC.

The gene calls are TRBV5-1 and TRBJ2-1; 8 positions agree with TRBD2. This CDR3 is built from 15 residues. Per germline, CDR1 SGHRS and CDR2 YFSETQ. The trim removed 1 base at V and 5 bases at J, leaving 5 bases unmatched. The CDR3 spells CASSLPGLGHNEQFF. Here the CDR3 DNA reads TGCGCCAGCAGCTTGCCGGGACTAGGGCACAATGAGCAGTTCTTC. The full variable domain, rest sourced from reference TRBV5-1 and TRBJ2-1, is KAGVTQTPRYLIKTRGQQVTLSCSPISGHRSVSWYQQTPGQGLQFLFEYFSETQRNKGNFPGRFSGRQFSNSRSEMNVSTLELGDSALYLCASSLPGLGHNEQFFGPGTRLTVL.

This clone appeared once. The chain uses TRBV7-9 and TRBJ2-7; D remains ambiguous. V lost 6 bases, J lost 3 bases, and 12 bases lay in between. Looked up from germline, CDR1 is SEHNR and CDR2 is FQNEAQ (reference sequence). CDR3 size: 13 residues. The CDR3 DNA is TGTGCCAGCAGTTTGACTCCTAACTACGAGCAGTACTTC. Its translation: CASSLTPNYEQYF.

This chain uses TRBV5-4 with TRBJ2-7; a possible D gene is TRBD2 (5 bases). Deletions cut 4 bases from V and 3 bases from J, with 14 bases between. CDR1 is SGHNT, CDR2 YYREEE, per germline (reference sequence). CDR3 length: 14 amino acids. CDR3 nucleotide sequence: TGTGCCAGCAGCCTGAGTGAGGGCCTCTACGAGCAGTACTTC. Its protein is CASSLSEGLYEQYF.

The chain employs TRBV7-2 and TRBJ2-7, with 13 bases fitting TRBD2. The CDR3 is 17 amino acids. V was pared by 5 bases and J by 4 bases, with 11 bases of the junction left unmatched. The germline V gene has CDR1 SGHTA and CDR2 FQGNSA. CDR3 region: CASSPRGVGLAGYEQYF. DNA of the CDR3: TGTGCCAGCAGCCCACGAGGGGTGGGACTAGCGGGGTACGAGCAGTACTTC.

V and J are TRBV9 and TRBJ1-1; D call uncertain. This CDR3 has 14 residues. V lost 1 base and J 4 bases, leaving 11 bases between the germline ends. Germline CDR1 and CDR2: SGDLS and YYNGEE. CDR3 bases: TGTGCCAGCAGCGTACGGGAGGGTATCACTGAAGCTTTCTTT. As protein: CASSVREGITEAFF.

The CDR3 bases are TGTGCCAGCAGCTTGGCCGACAGGGACAATTCACCCCTCCACTTT. The encoded protein is CASSLADRDNSPLHF. The J gene is TRBJ1-6, the V gene TRBV5-8; 7 bases map to TRBD1. CDR3 length: 15 residues. CDR1 is SGHTS and CDR2 is YDEGEE in the germline V gene. With 0 bases clipped from V and 7 bases from J, the junction kept 4 bases outside the gene matches.

The chain is built from TRBV6-1 and TRBJ2-7; no clear D. The V gene's germline CDR1 is MNHNS and CDR2 SASEGT. This CDR3 contains 15 residues. V lost 0 bases, J lost 2 bases, and 11 bases lay in between. The CDR3, as DNA: TGTGCCAGCAGTGAAGCGGAGACCCTTCCCTACGAGCAGTACTTC. Its translation is CASSEAETLPYEQYF.

The chain combines TRBV25-1 with TRBJ2-3, with 10 bases matching TRBD1. CDR3 length equals 15 residues. Trimming at V came to 6 bases and at J to 2 bases, leaving 5 bases not matched to a gene. Germline V gene sequence: CDR1 MGHDK, CDR2 SYGVNS. The CDR3 sequence is CASRAGTGVTDTQYF. CDR3 DNA: TGTGCCAGCAGAGCCGGGACAGGGGTCACAGATACGCAGTATTTT.

The rearrangement joins TRBV6-2 or TRBV6-3 to TRBJ2-7; 14 positions agree with TRBD2. V lost 5 bases and J lost 7; bases outside the gene matches: 19. CDR3 length equals 19 residues. Looked up from germline, CDR1 is MNHEY and CDR2 is SVGEGT. CDR3 residues: CASSPGRTSGGITSGEQYF. In DNA form, the CDR3 reads TGTGCCAGCAGTCCCGGAAGGACTAGCGGGGGGATTACGTCGGGGGAGCAGTACTTC.

The chain recombines TRBV9 with TRBJ2-2; tentatively, D is TRBD1 (5 bases). This CDR3 has 14 residues. V was cut by 0 bases and J by 4 bases, with 7 bases left in between. Germline CDR1 is SGDLS and CDR2 is YYNGEE. The CDR3 spells CASSVGTPTGELFF. For the CDR3, the DNA is TGTGCCAGCAGCGTAGGGACACCCACCGGGGAGCTGTTTTTT.

On this clone itself: The same CDR3 arises from other DNA sequences in this sample as well. DNA for the CDR3: TGCGCCAGCAGCTTGGGACAGTCCACAGATACGCAGTATTTT. This codes for CASSLGQSTDTQYF. V and J are TRBV5-1 and TRBJ2-3; the D gene is possibly TRBD1 (5 bases). The germline CDR1 and CDR2 sequences are SGHRS and YFSETQ. The V gene lost 0 bases and the J gene lost 2 bases, with 7 bases spanning the gap. The CDR3 contains 14 residues.

This rearrangement joins TRBV7-3 to TRBJ1-2; 8 nucleotides match TRBD1. Germline values: CDR1 SGHTA, CDR2 FQGTGA. The CDR3 spans 16 residues. V was pared by 0 bases and J by 4 bases, with 7 bases of the junction left unmatched. CDR3 DNA sequence: TGTGCCAGCAGCTTAACCGCGACAGGGGTTCCCTATGGCTACACCTTC. It codes for CASSLTATGVPYGYTF.

V gene TRBV19 combines with J gene TRBJ1-5; 7 nucleotides line up with TRBD1. The CDR3 extends over 16 amino acids. Germline values: CDR1 LNHDA, CDR2 SQIVND (reference sequence). V lost 4 bases and J lost 1; bases outside the gene matches: 7. The chain's CDR3 is CASSRTPGGSNQPQHF. CDR3 bases: TGTGCCAGTAGTAGGACGCCAGGGGGGAGCAATCAGCCCCAGCATTTT.

The gene calls are TRBV19 and TRBJ1-3; D perhaps matches TRBD1 (5 bases). CDR3 size: 13 residues. V lost 5 bases to trimming and J lost 1 base, with 6 bases between them. Germline lookup yields CDR1 LNHDA and CDR2 SQIVND (reference sequence). The CDR3 coding sequence is TGTGCCAGTAGTGGGGGGTCTGGAAACACCATATATTTT. This sequence encodes CASSGGSGNTIYF. The full variable domain, its missing parts supplied by reference TRBV19 and TRBJ1-3, is DGGITQSPKYLFRKEGQNVTLSCEQNLNHDAMYWYRQDPGQGLRLIYYSQIVNDFQKGDIAEGYSVSREKKESFPLTVTSAQKNPTAFYLCASSGGSGNTIYFGEGSWLTVV.

V gene TRBV6-4 combines with J gene TRBJ1-6; D is ambiguous. Trimming took 0 bases from V and 7 from J, leaving 10 bases between them. Germline V lookup: CDR1 MRHNA, CDR2 SNTAGT. The CDR3 consists of 15 residues. The CDR3 coding sequence is TGTGCCAGCAGTGACTCGGCGGGGAGGAATTCACCCCTCCACTTT. Amino acid sequence: CASSDSAGRNSPLHF.

This chain joins TRBV5-1 and TRBJ2-3; D may be TRBD2 (7 bases). The CDR3 is 16 amino acids. V was pared by 4 bases and J by 1 base, with 16 bases between. In germline, CDR1 is SGHRS, CDR2 YFSETQ. CDR3 region: CASSPRGARGTDTQYF. The CDR3 DNA follows: TGCGCCAGCAGCCCTCGGGGGGCCCGGGGCACAGATACGCAGTATTTT.

The genes are TRBV6-2 or TRBV6-3 and TRBJ2-1; TRBD2 matches at 10 bases. V shed 6 bases and J 3 bases; nucleotides not matched to a gene: 5. CDR1 is MNHEY, CDR2 SVGEGT, per germline. The CDR3 length is 15 residues. In DNA form, the CDR3 reads TGTGCCAGCAGCATAGCGGGAGGCTTCTACAATGAGCAGTTCTTC. It translates to CASSIAGGFYNEQFF.

The V gene is TRBV3-1 (or the pseudogene TRBV3-2), the J gene TRBJ1-6; no clear D gene. The length of the CDR3 is 16 residues. V was trimmed by 0 bases and J by 0 bases, leaving 6 bases between them. Germline V gives CDR1 LGHDT, CDR2 YNNKEL (reference sequence). The CDR3 nucleotides read TGTGCCAGCAGCCAAGATCGGCTCTCCTATAATTCACCCCTCCACTTT. This translates into CASSQDRLSYNSPLHF.

This clone occurred once. V and J are TRBV7-8 and TRBJ1-5, with D possibly being TRBD1 (5 bases). The germline V gene encodes CDR1 SGHVS and CDR2 FQNEAQ. This CDR3 has 16 residues. With 0 bases removed from V and 4 bases from J, the gap between germline ends came to 13 bases. The CDR3 loop is CASSLARRGLNQPQHF. The CDR3 DNA reads TGTGCCAGCAGCTTAGCTAGAAGGGGTCTTAATCAGCCCCAGCATTTT.

This clone has just one count. The chain carries TRBV6-5 and TRBJ2-3; TRBD2 is a possible D gene (5 bases). This CDR3 contains 14 residues. The germline V gene encodes CDR1 MNHEY and CDR2 SVGAGI. Between the trimmed V and J ends, which lost 0 bases and 6 bases, there was a span of 10 bases. CDR3 loop: CASSYSRVGDTQYF. The DNA for the CDR3 is TGTGCCAGCAGTTACTCGAGGGTTGGGGATACGCAGTATTTT.

A note on this clone: Distinct nucleotide sequences in the sample also encode this CDR3. The chain combines TRBV7-9 with TRBJ1-1; D is uncertain. Deletions cut 1 base from V and 0 bases from J, with 9 bases between. The germline CDR1 and CDR2 sequences are SEHNR and FQNEAQ (reference sequence). The length of the CDR3 is 15 residues. The CDR3 bases are TGTGCCAGCAGCTTAGTCGCGGGAATGAACACTGAAGCTTTCTTT. Amino acid sequence: CASSLVAGMNTEAFF.

The chain uses TRBV19 and TRBJ1-2, with D unclear. Germline-derived CDR1 and CDR2 are LNHDA and SQIVND (reference sequence). V was clipped by 6 bases and J by 4 bases, with 18 bases between them. The CDR3 sequence is 15 residues long. The CDR3 nucleotides are TGTGCCAGTAGCTCCGGGCCCGGCGGAGTCTATGGCTACACCTTC. It specifies CASSSGPGGVYGYTF.

This clone was detected once. CDR3 nucleotide sequence: TGTGCCTGGAGTGTCGGAAGAAAGTCCCCACTTTCACCCCTCCACTTT. The encoded protein is CAWSVGRKSPLSPLHF. V usage is TRBV30 and J usage is TRBJ1-6; D is ambiguous. The CDR3 extends over 16 amino acids. The germline gives CDR1 GTSNPN, CDR2 SVGIG (reference sequence). Trimming cost V 0 bases and J 9 bases, with 18 bases left between them. Combining the CDR3 with reference TRBV30 and TRBJ1-6 gives the whole variable domain SQTIHQWPATLVQPVGSPLSLECTVEGTSNPNLYWYRQAAGRGLQLLFYSVGIGQISSEVPQNLSASRPQDRQFILSSKKLLLSDSGFYLCAWSVGRKSPLSPLHFGNGTRLTVT.

V usage is TRBV20-1 and J usage is TRBJ1-2; 7 nucleotides match TRBD1. CDR1 and CDR2 from the germline V gene are DFQATT and SNEGSKA (reference sequence). V shed 6 bases and J 10 bases; nucleotides not matched to a gene: 8. The CDR3 is 11 residues long. CDR3 DNA: TGCAGTGCCCCGCGAGGGGGCGCCTACACCTTC. Amino acids: CSAPRGGAYTF.

The chain combines TRBV9 with TRBJ1-1, with D possibly TRBD1 on 5 matching bases. The germline gives CDR1 SGDLS, CDR2 YYNGEE. V was cut by 6 bases and J by 1 base, with 13 bases left in between. This CDR3 is built from 14 residues. This CDR3 is CASTPGGWNTEAFF. The CDR3 bases are TGTGCCAGCACCCCGGGGGGTTGGAACACTGAAGCTTTCTTT. Full variable domain (missing parts from reference TRBV9 and TRBJ1-1): DSGVTQTPKHLITATGQRVTLRCSPRSGDLSVYWYQQSLDQGLQFLIQYYNGEERAKGNILERFSAQQFPDLHSELNLSSLELGDSALYFCASTPGGWNTEAFFGQGTRLTVV.

A single count supports this clone. The chain couples TRBV27 to TRBJ1-5; 12 nucleotides match TRBD1. This CDR3 has 18 amino acids. With 7 bases clipped from V and 2 bases from J, the junction kept 12 bases outside the gene matches. Germline V lookup: CDR1 MNHEY, CDR2 SMNVEV (reference sequence). DNA of the CDR3: TGTGCCAGCACCCCTCAGGGACAGGGGGCTCAGGGCAATCAGCCCCAGCATTTT. Its protein is CASTPQGQGAQGNQPQHF.

The rearrangement joins TRBV7-3 to TRBJ2-3, with 9 bases lining up with TRBD1. Germline lookup yields CDR1 SGHTA and CDR2 FQGTGA. V shed 1 base and J 5 bases; nucleotides not matched to a gene: 7. This CDR3 comprises 16 residues. The CDR3 DNA sequence: TGTGCCAGCAGCTTAATCGCTGGGACAGGGAAAGATACGCAGTATTTT. Protein product: CASSLIAGTGKDTQYF. Drawing the rest from reference TRBV7-3 and TRBJ2-3, the complete variable domain is GAGVSQTPSNKVTEKGKYVELRCDPISGHTALYWYRQSLGQGPEFLIYFQGTGAADDSGLPNDRFFAVRPEGSVSTLKIQRTERGDSAVYLCASSLIAGTGKDTQYFGPGTRLTVL.

The chain carries TRBV29-1 and TRBJ2-5; D remains unclear. The CDR3 covers 16 residues. Germline V gene data show CDR1 as SQVTM and CDR2 as ANQGSEA. Trimming left V 0 bases short and J 7 bases short, with 21 bases between. In nucleotides, the CDR3 is TGCAGCGTTGAAGATTCTACGGGCCTCATCCCTGTGACCCAGTACTTC. Residues: CSVEDSTGLIPVTQYF.

The V gene is TRBV5-3, the J gene TRBJ2-7, with D perhaps TRBD2 (6 bases). TRBV5-3 is marked as an open reading frame, function uncertain. This CDR3 region has 15 residues. V shed 0 bases and J shed 3 bases, with 13 bases lying between them. In DNA form, the CDR3 reads TGTGCCAGAAGCTTGGTGGAGGGCAGAGACTACGAGCAGTACTTC. Translated, it gives CARSLVEGRDYEQYF.